This TCR beta chain was observed in a study of Ad26.COV2.S vaccination and SARS-CoV-2 variants. Study overall: Ad26.COV2.S arm of COV1001 included the donor. Intramuscularly, Ad26.COV2.S was given either once or twice, 56 days apart.

Notes on the study in general: An underestimation of total T cell responses may have resulted from the TCR breadth and depth analyses.

The CDR3 runs to 15 residues. V was shortened by 8 bases and J by 0 bases, with 14 bases between the two germline ends. The germline CDR1 and CDR2 sequences are MNHEY and SVGAGI. A note on this clone: Its target is unknown.

Generated by immunoSEQ multiplex PCR, the TCRdb table keeps only in-frame clones and is missing some. The sample shows about 400,000 clones, around 85% of them seen only once. Treatment: some 20 received Ad26.COV2.S at low or high dose, single or two shots; roughly five received placebo; per-sample allocation not given. Sampling was performed 63 days after the first vaccine or placebo injection. It was an adult aged 18-55 years in Boston who was the donor. This chain uses TRBV6-5 with TRBJ1-5; weak D call: TRBD1 (5 bases). The receptor was isolated from a person aged 18-60 years who received the Ad26.COV2.S COVID-19 vaccine or a placebo. The sequencing used peripheral blood, collected in a trial of Ad26.COV2.S vaccine versus placebo. CDR3 region: CASGGLADSNQPQHF. CDR3 bases: TGTGCCAGCGGGGGACTGGCGGATAGCAATCAGCCCCAGCATTTT.